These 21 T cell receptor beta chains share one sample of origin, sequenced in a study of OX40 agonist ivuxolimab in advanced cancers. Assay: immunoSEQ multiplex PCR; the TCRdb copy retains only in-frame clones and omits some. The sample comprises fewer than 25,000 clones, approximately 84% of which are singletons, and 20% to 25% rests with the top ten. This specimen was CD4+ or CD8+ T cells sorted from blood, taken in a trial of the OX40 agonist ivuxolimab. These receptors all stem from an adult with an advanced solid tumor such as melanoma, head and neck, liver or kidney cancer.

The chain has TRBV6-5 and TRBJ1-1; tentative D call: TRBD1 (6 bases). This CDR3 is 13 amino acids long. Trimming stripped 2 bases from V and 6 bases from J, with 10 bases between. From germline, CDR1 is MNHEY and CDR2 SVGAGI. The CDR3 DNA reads TGTGCCAGCAGTTACGGGGGGGCATCTGAAGCTTTCTTT. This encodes CASSYGGASEAFF.

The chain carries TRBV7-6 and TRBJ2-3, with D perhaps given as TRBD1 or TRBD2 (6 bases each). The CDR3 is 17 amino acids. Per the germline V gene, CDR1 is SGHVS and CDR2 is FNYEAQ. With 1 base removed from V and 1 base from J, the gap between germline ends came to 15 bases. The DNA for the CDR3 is TGTGCCAGCAGCTTAGTGCTCGGGGGCGGACGCACAGATACGCAGTATTTT. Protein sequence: CASSLVLGGGRTDTQYF.

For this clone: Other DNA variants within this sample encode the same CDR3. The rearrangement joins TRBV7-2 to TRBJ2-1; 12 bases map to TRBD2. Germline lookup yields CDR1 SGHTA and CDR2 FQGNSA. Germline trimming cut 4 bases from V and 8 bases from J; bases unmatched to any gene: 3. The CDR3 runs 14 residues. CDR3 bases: TGTGCCAGCAGCTCGGGACTAGCGGGCGATGAGCAGTTCTTC. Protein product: CASSSGLAGDEQFF.

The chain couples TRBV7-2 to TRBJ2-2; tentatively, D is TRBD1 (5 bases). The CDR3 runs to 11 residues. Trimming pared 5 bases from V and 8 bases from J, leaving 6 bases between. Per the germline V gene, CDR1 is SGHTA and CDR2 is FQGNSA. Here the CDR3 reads CASSGQGELFF. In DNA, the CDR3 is TGTGCCAGCAGCGGACAAGGGGAGCTGTTTTTT. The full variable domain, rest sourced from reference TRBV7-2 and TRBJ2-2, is GAGVSQSPSNKVTEKGKDVELRCDPISGHTALYWYRQSLGQGLEFLIYFQGNSAPDKSGLPSDRFSAERTGGSVSTLTIQRTQQEDSAVYLCASSGQGELFFGEGSRLTVL.

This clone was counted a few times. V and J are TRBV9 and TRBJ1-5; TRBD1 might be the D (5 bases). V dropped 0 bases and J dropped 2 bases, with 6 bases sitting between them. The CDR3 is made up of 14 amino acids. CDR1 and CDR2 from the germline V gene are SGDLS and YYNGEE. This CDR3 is CASSVGGGNQPQHF. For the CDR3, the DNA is TGTGCCAGCAGCGTAGGGGGGGGCAATCAGCCCCAGCATTTT.

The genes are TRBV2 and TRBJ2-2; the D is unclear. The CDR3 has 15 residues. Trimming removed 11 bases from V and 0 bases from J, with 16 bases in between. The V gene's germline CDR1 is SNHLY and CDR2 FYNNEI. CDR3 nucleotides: TGTGCCTTTGCCCCGCAGGACGCGAACACCGGGGAGCTGTTTTTT. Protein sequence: CAFAPQDANTGELFF.

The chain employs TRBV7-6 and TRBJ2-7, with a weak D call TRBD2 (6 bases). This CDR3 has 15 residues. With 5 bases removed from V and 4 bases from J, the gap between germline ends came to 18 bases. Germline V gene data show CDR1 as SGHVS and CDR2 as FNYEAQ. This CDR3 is CASSPGGSFLYEQYF. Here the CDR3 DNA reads TGTGCCAGCAGCCCCGGGGGATCTTTTCTTTACGAGCAGTACTTC.

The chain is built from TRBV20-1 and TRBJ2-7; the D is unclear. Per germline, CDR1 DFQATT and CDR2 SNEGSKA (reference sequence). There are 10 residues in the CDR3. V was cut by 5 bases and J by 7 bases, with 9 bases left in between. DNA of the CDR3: TGCAGTGCTGTCCTTAGGGAGCAGTACTTC. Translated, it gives CSAVLREQYF.

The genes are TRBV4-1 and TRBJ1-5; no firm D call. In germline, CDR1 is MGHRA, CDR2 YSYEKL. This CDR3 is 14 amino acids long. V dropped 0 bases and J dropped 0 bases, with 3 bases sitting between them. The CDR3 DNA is TGCGCCAGCAGCCAAGACCCTAGCAATCAGCCCCAGCATTTT. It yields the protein CASSQDPSNQPQHF.

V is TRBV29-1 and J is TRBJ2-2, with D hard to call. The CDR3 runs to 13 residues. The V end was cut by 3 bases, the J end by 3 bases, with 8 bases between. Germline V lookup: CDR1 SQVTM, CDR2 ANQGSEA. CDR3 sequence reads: CSVDSQDTGELFF. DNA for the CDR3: TGCAGCGTTGACTCGCAGGACACCGGGGAGCTGTTTTTT.

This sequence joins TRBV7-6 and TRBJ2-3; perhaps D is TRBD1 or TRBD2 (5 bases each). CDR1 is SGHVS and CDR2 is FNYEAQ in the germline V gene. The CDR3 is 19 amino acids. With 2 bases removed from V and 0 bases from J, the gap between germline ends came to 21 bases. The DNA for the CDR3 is TGTGCCAGCAGCTTAAGTTCGTTCGGGTGGGACCATAGCACAGATACGCAGTATTTT. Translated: CASSLSSFGWDHSTDTQYF.

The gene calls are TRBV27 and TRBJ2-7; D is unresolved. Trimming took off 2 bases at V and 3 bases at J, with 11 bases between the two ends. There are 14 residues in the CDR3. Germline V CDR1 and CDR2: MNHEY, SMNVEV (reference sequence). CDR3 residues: CASSLIGQIYEQYF. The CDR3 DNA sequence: TGTGCCAGCAGTTTAATAGGTCAGATCTACGAGCAGTACTTC.

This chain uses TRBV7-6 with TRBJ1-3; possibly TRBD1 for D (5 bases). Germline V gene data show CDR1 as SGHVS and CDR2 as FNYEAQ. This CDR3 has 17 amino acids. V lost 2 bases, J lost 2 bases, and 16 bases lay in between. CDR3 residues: CASSLTDSLSPGNTIYF. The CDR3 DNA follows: TGTGCCAGCAGCTTAACCGACAGCCTGAGCCCTGGAAACACCATATATTTT.

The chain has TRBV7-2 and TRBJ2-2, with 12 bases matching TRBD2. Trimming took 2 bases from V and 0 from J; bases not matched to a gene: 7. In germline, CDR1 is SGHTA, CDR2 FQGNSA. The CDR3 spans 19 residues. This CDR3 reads CASSLSSSGGAPNTGELFF. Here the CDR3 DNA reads TGTGCCAGCAGCTTAAGTTCTAGCGGGGGGGCCCCGAACACCGGGGAGCTGTTTTTT.

Written as DNA, the CDR3 is TGTGCCAGCAGGGGGGACACCGGGGAGCTGTTTTTT. This sequence encodes CASRGDTGELFF. The gene calls are TRBV6-5 and TRBJ2-2, with D perhaps assigned TRBD1 or TRBD2 (5 bases each). V lost 6 bases and J 3 bases, leaving 5 bases between the germline ends. The CDR3 extends over 12 amino acids. Germline assignment: CDR1 MNHEY and CDR2 SVGAGI.

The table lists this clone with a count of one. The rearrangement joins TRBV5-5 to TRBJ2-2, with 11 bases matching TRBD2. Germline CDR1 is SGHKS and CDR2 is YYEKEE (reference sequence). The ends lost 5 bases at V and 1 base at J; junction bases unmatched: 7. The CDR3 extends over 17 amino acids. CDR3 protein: CASRSTGTSGNTGELFF. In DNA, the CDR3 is TGTGCCAGCAGATCGACCGGGACTAGCGGGAACACCGGGGAGCTGTTTTTT.

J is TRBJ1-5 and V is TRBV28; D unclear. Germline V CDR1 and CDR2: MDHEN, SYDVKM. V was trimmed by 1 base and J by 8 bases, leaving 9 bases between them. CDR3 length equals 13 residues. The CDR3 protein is CASSLSHIEPQHF. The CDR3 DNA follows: TGTGCCAGCAGTTTATCCCACATTGAGCCCCAGCATTTT.

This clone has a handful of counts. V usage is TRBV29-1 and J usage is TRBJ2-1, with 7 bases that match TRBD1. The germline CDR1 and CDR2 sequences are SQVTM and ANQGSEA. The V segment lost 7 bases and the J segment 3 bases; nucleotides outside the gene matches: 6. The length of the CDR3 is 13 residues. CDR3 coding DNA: TGCAGCGCAGGCAGGGGGAACTACAATGAGCAGTTCTTC. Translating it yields CSAGRGNYNEQFF.

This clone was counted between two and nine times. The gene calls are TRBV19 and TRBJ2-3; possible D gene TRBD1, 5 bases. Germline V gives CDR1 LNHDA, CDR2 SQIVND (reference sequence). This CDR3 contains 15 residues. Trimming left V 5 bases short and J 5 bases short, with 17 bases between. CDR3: CASSYRNYGLDTQYF. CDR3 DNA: TGTGCCAGTAGTTACAGGAATTACGGGCTAGATACGCAGTATTTT.

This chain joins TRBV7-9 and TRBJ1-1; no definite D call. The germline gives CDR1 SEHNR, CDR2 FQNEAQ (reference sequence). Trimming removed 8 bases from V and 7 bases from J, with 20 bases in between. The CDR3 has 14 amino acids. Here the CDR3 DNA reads TGTGCCAGCGGACCCCCATTTGGGCCCGGTGAAGCTTTCTTT. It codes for CASGPPFGPGEAFF.

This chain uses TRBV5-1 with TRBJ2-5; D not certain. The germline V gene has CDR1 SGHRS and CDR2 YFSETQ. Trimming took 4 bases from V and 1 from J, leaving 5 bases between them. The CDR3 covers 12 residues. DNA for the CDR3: TGCGCCAGCAGCCATCTCCAAGAGACCCAGTACTTC. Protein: CASSHLQETQYF.